The T cell receptor beta chain under discussion was sequenced for a study of response to subunit inactivated influenza vaccine. TCRdb ran MiXCR on the RT-PCR reads and lists one entry per CDR3 protein. The table shows approximately 570,000 distinct CDR3 sequences, with less than 8% occurring only once. The CDR3 sequence is 14 residues long. Per germline, CDR1 MNHEY and CDR2 SVGEGT. Trimming shortened V by 6 bases and J by 2 bases, and 11 bases separated the two germline ends. With regard to this clonotype: The antigen remains undetermined.

Study-wide results and limits: The authors suggested that every seasonal influenza vaccination recruits few new T cells.

This material consisted of PBMCs from blood, taken roughly 24 months after vaccination. V usage is TRBV6-2 or TRBV6-3 and J usage is TRBJ2-1; D is perhaps TRBD1 (6 bases). This clonotype was obtained from a man aged 50-75 years who received an inactivated influenza vaccine. As DNA, the CDR3 is TGTGCCAGCAGGAACAGGGTTACCTACAATGAGCAGTTCTTC. This sequence encodes CASRNRVTYNEQFF.